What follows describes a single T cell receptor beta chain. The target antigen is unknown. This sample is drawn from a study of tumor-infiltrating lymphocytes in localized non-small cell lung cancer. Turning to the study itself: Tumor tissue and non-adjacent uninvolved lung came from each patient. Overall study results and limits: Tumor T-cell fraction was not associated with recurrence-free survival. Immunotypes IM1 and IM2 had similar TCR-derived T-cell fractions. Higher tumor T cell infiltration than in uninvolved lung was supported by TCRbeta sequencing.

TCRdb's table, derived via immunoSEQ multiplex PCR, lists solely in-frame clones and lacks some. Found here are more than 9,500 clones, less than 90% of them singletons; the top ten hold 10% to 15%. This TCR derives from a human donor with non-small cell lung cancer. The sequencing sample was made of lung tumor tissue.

The CDR3 region has the DNA TGTGCCAGCTCACCGGCTATTCGAGGGGGAAACACCATATATTTT. Its translation is CASSPAIRGGNTIYF. The rearrangement uses TRBV18 and TRBJ1-3; D ambiguous. The CDR3 has 15 amino acids. Germline V CDR1 and CDR2: KGHSH, LQKENI. The V and J ends lost 3 bases and 4 bases respectively, with 13 bases between them.